The clone carrying this T cell receptor beta chain was observed a handful of times. Its target is unknown. This entry belongs to a study of cytomegalovirus exposure and HLA in healthy donors. General study findings and limits: Investigators reported 150 to 200 TCR beta chains as tied to cytomegalovirus.

A multiplex PCR was run with 60 Vbeta primers and 13 Jbeta primers. The table came from immunoSEQ multiplex PCR; TCRdb's copy has only in-frame clones and leaves some out. The profile covers under 150,000 clones, with 80% appearing a single time and around 3% taken by the ten largest. The CDR3 runs to 15 residues. Per germline, CDR1 LGHNA and CDR2 YSLEER. Trimming took 4 bases from V and 5 from J; bases not matched to a gene: 6. The chain carries TRBV4-3 and TRBJ1-1, with 11 bases fitting TRBD1. The sequenced material came from PBMCs. This TCR derives from a male donor in good health and CMV-seronegative. The CDR3: CASSPSGQGATEAFF. CDR3 nucleotides: TGCGCCAGCAGCCCATCCGGACAGGGGGCAACTGAAGCTTTCTTT.